This is a list of T cell receptor beta chains from one sample in a study of blood T cell repertoires in COVID-19. The data were produced by immunoSEQ multiplex PCR, yet TCRdb's version contains in-frame clones alone and is incomplete. The table has tens of thousands of clones, almost 85% seen once. The sample consisted of peripheral blood. The origin of the receptors is an elderly woman with acute or convalescent COVID-19. Both conserved end residues are part of each CDR3. D genes are given only for firm matches. Only some rows state a clone size, as once, few, many or a class for expanded clones.

abundance: NA
v_gene: TRBV6-4
len: 16
j_gene: TRBJ1-1
d_gene: NA
CDR3aa: CASSAAQEGMNTEAFF
CDR3nt: TGTGCCAGCAGTGCGGCGCAGGAGGGAATGAACACTGAAGCTTTCTTT

abundance: NA
v_gene: TRBV2
len: 14
j_gene: TRBJ1-1
d_gene: NA
CDR3aa: CASSAAGLNTEAFF
CDR3nt: TGTGCCAGCAGTGCGGCAGGGCTGAACACTGAAGCTTTCTTT

abundance: NA
v_gene: TRBV7-9
len: 16
j_gene: TRBJ2-3
d_gene: TRBD2
CDR3aa: CASTSPLSGSSDTQYF
CDR3nt: TGTGCCAGCACCTCCCCCCTTAGCGGGAGCTCAGATACGCAGTATTTT

abundance: NA
v_gene: TRBV5-1
len: 17
j_gene: TRBJ1-3
d_gene: TRBD1
CDR3aa: CASSLMTGGLSGNTIYF
CDR3nt: TGCGCCAGCAGCTTGATGACAGGGGGACTCTCTGGAAACACCATATATTTT

abundance: NA
v_gene: TRBV19
len: 15
j_gene: TRBJ2-2
d_gene: TRBD2
CDR3aa: CASRTGLEISGELFF
CDR3nt: TGTGCCAGTAGGACGGGACTAGAGATATCCGGGGAGCTGTTTTTT

abundance: NA
v_gene: TRBV6-5
len: 13
j_gene: TRBJ1-6
d_gene: NA
CDR3aa: CASLRGPDSPLHF
CDR3nt: TGTGCCAGTCTAAGGGGTCCGGATTCACCCCTCCACTTT

abundance: NA
v_gene: TRBV3-1/TRBV3-2
len: 15
j_gene: TRBJ2-1
d_gene: TRBD2
CDR3aa: CASSLPGLAGEVQFF
CDR3nt: TGTGCCAGCAGCCTCCCGGGACTAGCGGGAGAGGTGCAGTTCTTC

abundance: NA
v_gene: TRBV6-5
len: 12
j_gene: TRBJ1-6
d_gene: NA
CDR3aa: CASGRDNSPLHF
CDR3nt: TGTGCCAGCGGCAGGGATAATTCACCCCTCCACTTT

abundance: NA
v_gene: TRBV4-2
len: 15
j_gene: TRBJ2-5
d_gene: NA
CDR3aa: CASSQEEDSPETQYF
CDR3nt: TGTGCCAGCAGCCAAGAGGAGGACAGTCCAGAGACCCAGTACTTC

abundance: NA
v_gene: TRBV11-2
len: 16
j_gene: TRBJ2-1
d_gene: TRBD2
CDR3aa: CASSPPGLVTYNEQFF
CDR3nt: TGTGCCAGCAGCCCCCCTGGACTAGTAACCTACAATGAGCAGTTCTTC

abundance: NA
v_gene: TRBV5-1
len: 16
j_gene: TRBJ1-2
d_gene: NA
CDR3aa: CASSLAEQAANYGYTF
CDR3nt: TGCGCCAGCAGCTTGGCCGAGCAAGCCGCTAACTATGGCTACACCTTC

abundance: NA
v_gene: TRBV12-3/TRBV12-4
len: 13
j_gene: TRBJ2-5
d_gene: NA
CDR3aa: CASSGQPQETQYF
CDR3nt: TGTGCCAGCAGTGGACAGCCCCAAGAGACCCAGTACTTC

abundance: NA
v_gene: TRBV6-4
len: 14
j_gene: TRBJ1-2
d_gene: NA
CDR3aa: CASSDGGANYGYTF
CDR3nt: TGTGCCAGCAGTGACGGGGGCGCGAACTATGGCTACACCTTC

abundance: NA
v_gene: TRBV3-1/TRBV3-2
len: 13
j_gene: TRBJ1-1
d_gene: NA
CDR3aa: CASSPIETGSAFF
CDR3nt: TGTGCCAGCAGCCCAATAGAAACAGGGAGCGCTTTCTTT

abundance: NA
v_gene: TRBV5-1
len: 15
j_gene: TRBJ2-6
d_gene: NA
CDR3aa: CASSSQGSGANVLTF
CDR3nt: TGCGCCAGCAGCTCACAGGGCTCTGGGGCCAACGTCCTGACTTTC

abundance: NA
v_gene: TRBV3-1/TRBV3-2
len: 15
j_gene: TRBJ2-5
d_gene: TRBD1
CDR3aa: CASSQETGGFETQYF
CDR3nt: TGTGCCAGCAGCCAAGAGACAGGGGGATTTGAGACCCAGTACTTC

abundance: NA
v_gene: TRBV4-1
len: 14
j_gene: TRBJ1-4
d_gene: NA
CDR3aa: CASSRPGEGLKLFF
CDR3nt: TGCGCCAGCAGCCGCCCGGGGGAGGGGTTGAAACTGTTTTTT

abundance: NA
v_gene: TRBV9
len: 11
j_gene: TRBJ1-4
d_gene: NA
CDR3aa: CASSREEKLFF
CDR3nt: TGTGCCAGCAGTCGTGAGGAAAAACTGTTTTTT

abundance: NA
v_gene: TRBV7-9
len: 16
j_gene: TRBJ2-1
d_gene: TRBD2
CDR3aa: CASSLSGTSVYNEQFF
CDR3nt: TGTGCCAGCTCCTTATCCGGGACTAGCGTCTACAATGAGCAGTTCTTC

abundance: NA
v_gene: TRBV5-1
len: 13
j_gene: TRBJ2-5
d_gene: TRBD1
CDR3aa: CASSFTGEETQYF
CDR3nt: TGCGCCAGCAGCTTTACAGGGGAGGAGACCCAGTACTTC

abundance: NA
v_gene: TRBV18
len: 19
j_gene: TRBJ2-3
d_gene: TRBD2
CDR3aa: CASSPLAGGDHLRGDTQYF
CDR3nt: TGTGCCAGCTCACCCTTAGCGGGCGGCGACCACCTTCGAGGAGATACGCAGTATTTT

abundance: NA
v_gene: TRBV20-1
len: 14
j_gene: TRBJ1-5
d_gene: NA
CDR3aa: CSASVDHSPIAQHF
CDR3nt: TGCAGTGCTAGTGTGGATCACAGTCCCATAGCCCAGCATTTT

abundance: NA
v_gene: TRBV2
len: 15
j_gene: TRBJ2-5
d_gene: TRBD2
CDR3aa: CASSASGRSDETQYF
CDR3nt: TGTGCCAGCAGTGCTAGCGGGAGATCGGACGAGACCCAGTACTTC

abundance: NA
v_gene: TRBV7-2
len: 14
j_gene: TRBJ2-1
d_gene: NA
CDR3aa: CASSSPTLAGEQFF
CDR3nt: TGTGCCAGCAGCTCCCCCACTCTTGCGGGTGAGCAGTTCTTC

abundance: NA
v_gene: TRBV7-2
len: 15
j_gene: TRBJ1-1
d_gene: NA
CDR3aa: CASTPVGGLNTEAFF
CDR3nt: TGTGCCAGCACGCCAGTCGGGGGACTTAACACTGAAGCTTTCTTT

abundance: NA
v_gene: TRBV5-1
len: 15
j_gene: TRBJ2-1
d_gene: NA
CDR3aa: CASSLASGPLSEQFF
CDR3nt: TGCGCCAGCAGCTTGGCCTCAGGGCCCTTAAGTGAGCAGTTCTTC

abundance: once
v_gene: TRBV7-6
len: 16
j_gene: TRBJ1-5
d_gene: NA
CDR3aa: CASSLGSGQTNQPQHF
CDR3nt: TGTGCCAGCAGCTTAGGTTCAGGGCAAACCAATCAGCCCCAGCATTTT

abundance: NA
v_gene: TRBV28
len: 16
j_gene: TRBJ1-6
d_gene: NA
CDR3aa: CASSPQSSGGNSPLHF
CDR3nt: TGTGCCAGCAGTCCTCAAAGTTCGGGGGGAAATTCACCCCTCCACTTT

abundance: NA
v_gene: TRBV7-2
len: 13
j_gene: TRBJ2-1
d_gene: TRBD2
CDR3aa: CAGGLAGVNEQFF
CDR3nt: TGTGCCGGAGGACTAGCGGGAGTGAATGAGCAGTTCTTC

abundance: few
v_gene: TRBV28
len: 15
j_gene: TRBJ2-5
d_gene: TRBD1
CDR3aa: CASSLNRGRGETQYF
CDR3nt: TGTGCCAGCAGCTTGAACAGGGGGCGCGGTGAGACCCAGTACTTC

abundance: few
v_gene: TRBV27
len: 14
j_gene: TRBJ1-6
d_gene: TRBD1
CDR3aa: CASSSDRGNSPLHF
CDR3nt: TGTGCCAGCAGTTCAGACAGGGGTAATTCACCCCTCCACTTT

abundance: NA
v_gene: TRBV7-9
len: 15
j_gene: TRBJ2-5
d_gene: TRBD1
CDR3aa: CASSPGQTSRETQYF
CDR3nt: TGTGCCAGCAGCCCGGGACAGACTTCGCGAGAGACCCAGTACTTC

abundance: NA
v_gene: TRBV19
len: 17
j_gene: TRBJ1-6
d_gene: TRBD1
CDR3aa: CASSIDVRTGDNSPLHF
CDR3nt: TGTGCCAGTAGTATAGATGTACGGACAGGGGACAATTCACCCCTCCACTTT

abundance: NA
v_gene: TRBV5-1
len: 16
j_gene: TRBJ1-3
d_gene: TRBD1
CDR3aa: CASSLAGQGPGNTIYF
CDR3nt: TGCGCCAGCAGCTTGGCCGGACAGGGCCCTGGAAACACCATATATTTT

abundance: NA
v_gene: TRBV5-1
len: 16
j_gene: TRBJ2-3
d_gene: TRBD2
CDR3aa: CASSRGTSGSTDTQYF
CDR3nt: TGCGCCAGCAGCCGAGGGACTAGCGGGAGCACAGATACGCAGTATTTT

abundance: NA
v_gene: TRBV7-8
len: 19
j_gene: TRBJ1-3
d_gene: TRBD1
CDR3aa: CASSLVLGGTGGSGNTIYF
CDR3nt: TGTGCCAGCAGCTTAGTCCTAGGAGGAACAGGGGGTTCTGGAAACACCATATATTTT

abundance: NA
v_gene: TRBV9
len: 17
j_gene: TRBJ1-2
d_gene: NA
CDR3aa: CASSVVGPNRPYYGYTF
CDR3nt: TGTGCCAGCAGCGTAGTCGGCCCAAACAGGCCCTACTATGGCTACACCTTC

abundance: few
v_gene: TRBV5-1
len: 16
j_gene: TRBJ2-7
d_gene: NA
CDR3aa: CASSLTWGDYFYEQYF
CDR3nt: TGCGCCAGCAGCTTGACCTGGGGAGACTACTTCTACGAGCAGTACTTC

abundance: NA
v_gene: TRBV11-2
len: 14
j_gene: TRBJ1-6
d_gene: NA
CDR3aa: CASSSTPGRSPLHF
CDR3nt: TGTGCCAGCAGCTCGACCCCGGGGAGATCACCCCTCCACTTT

abundance: NA
v_gene: TRBV5-1
len: 13
j_gene: TRBJ1-2
d_gene: TRBD1
CDR3aa: CASSLDSGGGYTF
CDR3nt: TGCGCCAGCAGCTTGGATTCAGGGGGTGGCTACACCTTC

abundance: NA
v_gene: TRBV6-5
len: 14
j_gene: TRBJ1-5
d_gene: NA
CDR3aa: CASSNAAGTRPQHF
CDR3nt: TGTGCCAGCAGTAACGCCGCCGGGACTCGGCCCCAGCATTTT

abundance: NA
v_gene: TRBV3-1/TRBV3-2
len: 17
j_gene: TRBJ2-1
d_gene: TRBD2
CDR3aa: CASSQVQTSGRANEQFF
CDR3nt: TGTGCCAGCAGCCAAGTCCAGACTAGCGGGAGGGCTAATGAGCAGTTCTTC

abundance: few
v_gene: TRBV24-1
len: 21
j_gene: TRBJ2-1
d_gene: TRBD2
CDR3aa: CATSDPDPGTSASTKYNEQFF
CDR3nt: TGTGCCACCAGTGATCCTGACCCGGGGACTAGCGCCTCTACAAAATACAATGAGCAGTTCTTC

abundance: NA
v_gene: TRBV11-2
len: 14
j_gene: TRBJ2-1
d_gene: TRBD2
CDR3aa: CASSLAGGRDEQFF
CDR3nt: TGTGCCAGCAGCTTAGCGGGAGGGCGGGATGAGCAGTTCTTC

abundance: NA
v_gene: TRBV5-1
len: 12
j_gene: TRBJ1-1
d_gene: NA
CDR3aa: CASSLQGIEAFF
CDR3nt: TGCGCCAGCAGCTTACAGGGCATTGAAGCTTTCTTT

abundance: NA
v_gene: TRBV13
len: 14
j_gene: TRBJ2-7
d_gene: TRBD2
CDR3aa: CASSLGLWGGEQYF
CDR3nt: TGTGCCAGCAGCTTAGGCCTCTGGGGGGGCGAGCAGTACTTC

abundance: NA
v_gene: TRBV6-6
len: 14
j_gene: TRBJ1-2
d_gene: TRBD1
CDR3aa: CASKGQANYYGYTF
CDR3nt: TGTGCCAGCAAAGGACAGGCGAACTACTATGGCTACACCTTC

abundance: NA
v_gene: TRBV14
len: 14
j_gene: TRBJ1-1
d_gene: NA
CDR3aa: CASSQVQGNTEAFF
CDR3nt: TGTGCCAGCAGCCAAGTGCAGGGCAACACTGAAGCTTTCTTT

abundance: NA
v_gene: TRBV12-3/TRBV12-4
len: 12
j_gene: TRBJ2-2
d_gene: NA
CDR3aa: CVSSTGPGELFF
CDR3nt: TGTGTCAGCAGCACAGGGCCCGGGGAGCTGTTTTTT

abundance: NA
v_gene: TRBV6-5
len: 12
j_gene: TRBJ2-5
d_gene: NA
CDR3aa: CASGGFQETQYF
CDR3nt: TGTGCCAGCGGGGGGTTCCAAGAGACCCAGTACTTC